The source of this T cell receptor beta chain is a study of cytomegalovirus exposure and HLA in healthy donors. With 60 Vbeta and 13 Jbeta primers, the PCR was carried out. In the original analysis: Unique TCR beta chains totaled some 80 million in a later count, with roughly 11 million of them shared. The method was immunoSEQ multiplex PCR; TCRdb's version includes in-frame clones alone and lacks a portion of them. The V and J calls and clone size are taken from that table; D and trimming were inferred from the DNA. The sample contains some 100,000 clones, roughly four fifths of which appear only once. This clone was detected only a few times. The sequenced sample consisted of PBMCs. This receptor was taken from a man in his fifties in good health and CMV-seronegative.

The CDR3 spells CAWSIGHPPDTQYF. The DNA of the CDR3 is TGTGCCTGGAGTATAGGACACCCTCCAGATACGCAGTATTTT. The rearrangement uses TRBV30 and TRBJ2-3, with TRBD1 as a possible D gene (5 bases). This CDR3 is 14 amino acids long. V dropped 2 bases and J dropped 4 bases, with 13 bases sitting between them. CDR1 is GTSNPN and CDR2 is SVGIG in the germline V gene (reference sequence).